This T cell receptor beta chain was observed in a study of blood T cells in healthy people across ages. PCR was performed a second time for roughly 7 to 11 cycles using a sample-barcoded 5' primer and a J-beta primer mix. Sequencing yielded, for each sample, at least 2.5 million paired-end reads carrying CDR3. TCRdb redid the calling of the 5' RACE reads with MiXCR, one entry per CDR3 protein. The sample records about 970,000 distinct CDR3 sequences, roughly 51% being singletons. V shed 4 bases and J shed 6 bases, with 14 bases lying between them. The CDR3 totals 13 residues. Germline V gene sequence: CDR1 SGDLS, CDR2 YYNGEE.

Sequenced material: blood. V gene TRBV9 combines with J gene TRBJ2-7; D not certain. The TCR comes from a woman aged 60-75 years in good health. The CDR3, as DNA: TGTGCCAGCAGCACCACTCAGGCTTCCGAGCAGTACTTC. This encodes CASSTTQASEQYF.